This T cell receptor beta chain was observed in a study of blood T cell repertoires in COVID-19. Study-level background: T cells, B-cell-depleted T cells, or PBMCs supplied cDNA or gDNA.

Sequencing was performed with immunoSEQ multiplex PCR; in TCRdb, only in-frame clones are kept and a portion is missing. The sample records approximately 230,000 clones, 84% being singletons. Source material: peripheral blood. The sequence derives from a man under 40 with active or convalescent COVID-19.

The CDR3 is CASSQDYSSYNQPQHF. CDR3 bases: TGCGCCAGCAGCCAAGATTATTCCTCCTACAATCAGCCCCAGCATTTT. The chain has TRBV4-3 and TRBJ1-5; D unclear. Per germline, CDR1 LGHNA and CDR2 YSLEER. Trimming left V 0 bases short and J 3 bases short, with 12 bases between. This CDR3 comprises 16 residues.